A single sample is the source of the 13 T cell receptor beta chains below, sequenced in a study of blood T cell repertoires in COVID-19. The method was immunoSEQ multiplex PCR; TCRdb's version includes in-frame clones alone and lacks a portion of them. The table lists about 160,000 clones, roughly 88% of them singletons. The material sequenced was peripheral blood. These receptors came from an elderly man with COVID-19, enrolled during active disease.

The chain is built from TRBV6-1 and TRBJ1-2; 8 bases map to TRBD1. The V gene end was trimmed by 0 bases and the J gene end by 11 bases; junction bases not matched to a gene: 8. Germline lookup yields CDR1 MNHNS and CDR2 SASEGT. The CDR3 has 14 amino acids. CDR3 sequence reads: CASSEAPGQAGYTF. The CDR3 DNA follows: TGTGCCAGCAGTGAAGCTCCGGGACAGGCGGGGTACACCTTC.

The genes are TRBV2 and TRBJ1-2; the D is unclear. Germline V gene lookup returns CDR1 SNHLY and CDR2 FYNNEI. Between the trimmed V and J ends, which lost 2 bases and 5 bases, there was a span of 9 bases. The CDR3 consists of 13 residues. The CDR3 region is CASSEMALYGYTF. DNA for the CDR3: TGTGCCAGCAGTGAAATGGCCTTGTATGGCTACACCTTC.

The V call is TRBV3-1 (or the pseudogene TRBV3-2), the J call TRBJ1-4; TRBD1 might be the D (5 bases). Germline CDR1 reads LGHDT; CDR2 reads YNNKEL (reference sequence). The germline V and J ends were trimmed by 3 bases and 5 bases, with 10 bases remaining between them. The CDR3 is made up of 14 amino acids. CDR3 protein: CASSHQGVNEKLFF. The DNA of the CDR3 is TGTGCCAGCAGCCACCAGGGTGTAAATGAAAAACTGTTTTTT.

CDR3 loop: CASSFEWRGEDTQYF. CDR3 coding DNA: TGTGCCAGCAGTTTTGAGTGGCGGGGGGAAGATACGCAGTATTTT. The rearrangement uses TRBV27 and TRBJ2-3; TRBD2 aligns across 8 bases. Germline CDR1 reads MNHEY; CDR2 reads SMNVEV (reference sequence). This CDR3 has 15 residues. V shed 3 bases, J shed 5 bases, and the junction held 7 bases outside the gene matches.

This clone has a handful of counts. V is TRBV2 and J is TRBJ2-3; tentatively, D is TRBD1 (6 bases). Germline CDR1 SNHLY, CDR2 FYNNEI. The CDR3 has 14 amino acids. CDR3 DNA sequence: TGTGCAGGGGCGCCAGGGGTTAGCACAGATACGCAGTATTTT. Its translation: CAGAPGVSTDTQYF.

The rearrangement uses TRBV27 and TRBJ2-3; D gene uncertain. The germline gives CDR1 MNHEY, CDR2 SMNVEV (reference sequence). The V end lost 5 bases, the J end lost 2 bases, and 8 bases lay between the germline ends. The CDR3 consists of 13 residues. Here the CDR3 reads CASSRTNTDTQYF. CDR3 nucleotide sequence: TGTGCCAGCAGTCGAACAAACACAGATACGCAGTATTTT.

V and J are TRBV29-1 and TRBJ1-1; TRBD1 is a possible D gene (5 bases). Germline lookup yields CDR1 SQVTM and CDR2 ANQGSEA. The CDR3 sequence is 11 residues long. V was pared by 7 bases and J by 7 bases, with 13 bases between. CDR3 in DNA: TGCAGCGCAGACAGAGACGGTGAAGCTTTCTTT. Its protein product is CSADRDGEAFF.

The chain employs TRBV3-1 (or the pseudogene TRBV3-2) and TRBJ1-4; 7 bases agree with TRBD1. The CDR3 runs to 15 residues. Trimming removed 7 bases from V and 8 bases from J; junction bases left unmatched: 13. CDR1 LGHDT and CDR2 YNNKEL come from the germline V gene (reference sequence). As DNA, the CDR3 is TGTGCCAGCACCCTGAGGGCCCAGGGGGAGGAAAAACTGTTTTTT. It yields the protein CASTLRAQGEEKLFF.

The rearrangement uses TRBV5-1 and TRBJ2-7; D not certain. Trimming took off 0 bases at V and 4 bases at J, with 8 bases between the two ends. The germline CDR1 and CDR2 sequences are SGHRS and YFSETQ. The CDR3 is made up of 13 amino acids. CDR3 nucleotides: TGCGCCAGCAGCTTGGAAGGCAGGTACGAGCAGTACTTC. This sequence encodes CASSLEGRYEQYF.

This clone was recorded only once. The rearrangement uses TRBV2 and TRBJ1-1, with TRBD1 matching 10 bases. The CDR3 is 14 residues long. V dropped 8 bases and J dropped 3; count of bases not matched to a gene: 6. CDR1 is SNHLY and CDR2 is FYNNEI in the germline V gene. The CDR3 region has the DNA TGTGCCAGCGGTGCCGGGACAGGGGACACTGAAGCTTTCTTT. Its translation: CASGAGTGDTEAFF.

The gene calls are TRBV9 and TRBJ2-1; 10 bases match TRBD1. CDR1 and CDR2 (germline): SGDLS, YYNGEE. This CDR3 region has 14 residues. The trim removed 4 bases at V and 8 bases at J, leaving 6 bases unmatched. The CDR3 nucleotides are TGTGCCAGCAGCCTTGGACAGGGGGGGTATGAGCAGTTCTTC. Its translation is CASSLGQGGYEQFF.

The chain recombines TRBV7-9 with TRBJ2-1, with 10 bases identical to TRBD2. Germline-derived CDR1 and CDR2 are SEHNR and FQNEAQ (reference sequence). Trimming removed 0 bases from V and 8 bases from J; junction bases left unmatched: 4. The CDR3 has 15 amino acids. The CDR3 DNA is TGTGCCAGCAGCTTAGCAAGCGGGGGGGCCCATGAGCAGTTCTTC. It codes for CASSLASGGAHEQFF.

J is TRBJ1-5 and V is TRBV5-8; no clear D gene. In germline, CDR1 is SGHTS, CDR2 YDEGEE. The CDR3 sequence is 14 residues long. The germline V and J ends were trimmed by 1 base and 6 bases, with 11 bases remaining between them. CDR3 sequence: CASSLSRVRQPQHF. The CDR3 bases are TGTGCCAGCAGCTTGTCCCGCGTTCGTCAGCCCCAGCATTTT.